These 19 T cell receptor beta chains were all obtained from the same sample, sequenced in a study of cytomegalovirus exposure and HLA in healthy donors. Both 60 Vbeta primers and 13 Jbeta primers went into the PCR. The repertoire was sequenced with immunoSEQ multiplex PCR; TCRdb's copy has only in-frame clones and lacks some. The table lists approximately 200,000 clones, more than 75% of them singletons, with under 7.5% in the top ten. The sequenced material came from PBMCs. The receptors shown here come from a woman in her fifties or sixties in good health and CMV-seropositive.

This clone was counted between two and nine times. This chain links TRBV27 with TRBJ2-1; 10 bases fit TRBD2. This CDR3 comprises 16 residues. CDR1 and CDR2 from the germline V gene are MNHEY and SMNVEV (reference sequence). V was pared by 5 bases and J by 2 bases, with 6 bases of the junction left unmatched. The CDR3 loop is CASSPILAGTYNEQFF. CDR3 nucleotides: TGTGCCAGCAGTCCGATACTAGCGGGAACCTACAATGAGCAGTTCTTC.

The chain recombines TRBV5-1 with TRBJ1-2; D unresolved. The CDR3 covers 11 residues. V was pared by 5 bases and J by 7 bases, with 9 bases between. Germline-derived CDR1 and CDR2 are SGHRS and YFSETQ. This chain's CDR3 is CASSPGLGYTF. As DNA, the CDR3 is TGCGCCAGCAGTCCTGGGCTTGGCTACACCTTC.

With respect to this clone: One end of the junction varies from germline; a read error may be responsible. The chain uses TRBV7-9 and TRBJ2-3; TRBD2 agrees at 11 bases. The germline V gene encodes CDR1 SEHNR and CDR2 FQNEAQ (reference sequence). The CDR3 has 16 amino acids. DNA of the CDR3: TGTTCCAGCAGCCCGAGACTAGCGGGAAGCACAGATACGCAGTATTTT. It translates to CSSSPRLAGSTDTQYF.

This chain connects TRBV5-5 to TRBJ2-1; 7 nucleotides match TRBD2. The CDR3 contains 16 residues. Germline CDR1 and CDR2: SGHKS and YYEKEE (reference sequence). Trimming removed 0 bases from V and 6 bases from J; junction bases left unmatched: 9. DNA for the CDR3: TGTGCCAGCAGCTTGGGACTAGCAGCTTTAGGCAATGAGCAGTTCTTC. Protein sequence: CASSLGLAALGNEQFF.

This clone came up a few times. The CDR3 reads CASSADPPGIGLRRELFF. The CDR3 coding sequence is TGTGCCAGCAGCGCCGATCCCCCGGGGATAGGCCTTAGGCGGGAGCTGTTTTTT. V usage is TRBV27 and J usage is TRBJ2-2, with D perhaps matching TRBD2 (5 bases). CDR1 and CDR2 (germline): MNHEY, SMNVEV (reference sequence). Deletions cut 6 bases from V and 9 bases from J, with 29 bases between. The CDR3 covers 18 residues.

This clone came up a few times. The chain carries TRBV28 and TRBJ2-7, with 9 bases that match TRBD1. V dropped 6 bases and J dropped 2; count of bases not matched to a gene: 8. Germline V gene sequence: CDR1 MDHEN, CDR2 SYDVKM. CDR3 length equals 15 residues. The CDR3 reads CASSPQTGGAYEQYF. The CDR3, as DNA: TGTGCCAGCAGCCCGCAGACAGGGGGGGCCTACGAGCAGTACTTC.

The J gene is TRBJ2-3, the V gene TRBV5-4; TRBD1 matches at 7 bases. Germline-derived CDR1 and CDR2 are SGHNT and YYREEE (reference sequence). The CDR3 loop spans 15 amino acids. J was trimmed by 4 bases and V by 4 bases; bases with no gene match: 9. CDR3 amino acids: CASSQSQGWADTQYF. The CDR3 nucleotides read TGTGCCAGCAGCCAATCACAGGGGTGGGCAGATACGCAGTATTTT.

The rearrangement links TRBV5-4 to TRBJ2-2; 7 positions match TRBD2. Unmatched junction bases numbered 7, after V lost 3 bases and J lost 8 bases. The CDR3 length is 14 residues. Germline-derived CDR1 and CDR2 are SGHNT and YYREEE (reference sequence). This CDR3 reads CASSSIRGEGELFF. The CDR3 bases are TGTGCCAGCAGCTCAATACGGGGGGAAGGGGAGCTGTTTTTT. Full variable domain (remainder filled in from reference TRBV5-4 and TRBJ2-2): ETGVTQSPTHLIKTRGQQVTLRCSSQSGHNTVSWYQQALGQGPQFIFQYYREEENGRGNFPPRFSGLQFPNYSSELNVNALELDDSALYLCASSSIRGEGELFFGEGSRLTVL.

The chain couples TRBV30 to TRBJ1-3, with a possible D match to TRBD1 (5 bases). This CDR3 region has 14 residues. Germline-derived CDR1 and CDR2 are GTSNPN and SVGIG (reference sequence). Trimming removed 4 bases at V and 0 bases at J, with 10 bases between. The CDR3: CAWKGLSSGNTIYF. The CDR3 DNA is TGTGCCTGGAAGGGACTGAGCTCTGGAAACACCATATATTTT.

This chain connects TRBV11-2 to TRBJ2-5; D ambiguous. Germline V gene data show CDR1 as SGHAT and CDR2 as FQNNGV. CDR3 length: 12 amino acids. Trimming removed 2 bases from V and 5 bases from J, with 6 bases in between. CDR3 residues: CASSLTGETQYF. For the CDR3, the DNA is TGTGCCAGCAGCTTAACCGGGGAGACCCAGTACTTC.

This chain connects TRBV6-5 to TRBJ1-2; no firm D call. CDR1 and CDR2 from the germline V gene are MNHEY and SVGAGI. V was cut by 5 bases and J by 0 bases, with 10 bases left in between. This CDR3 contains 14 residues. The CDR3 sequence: CASSLRRANYGYTF. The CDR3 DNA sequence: TGTGCCAGCAGTCTCAGGCGTGCTAACTATGGCTACACCTTC.

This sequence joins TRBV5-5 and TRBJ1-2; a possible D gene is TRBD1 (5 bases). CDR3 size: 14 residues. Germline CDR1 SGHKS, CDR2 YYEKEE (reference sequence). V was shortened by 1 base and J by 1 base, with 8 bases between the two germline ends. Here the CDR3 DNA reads TGTGCCAGCAGCTTGTCCGACAGTAACTATGGCTACACCTTC. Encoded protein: CASSLSDSNYGYTF.

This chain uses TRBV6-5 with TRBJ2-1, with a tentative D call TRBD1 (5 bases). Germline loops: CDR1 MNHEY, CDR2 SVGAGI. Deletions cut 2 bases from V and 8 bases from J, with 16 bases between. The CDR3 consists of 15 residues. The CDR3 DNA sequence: TGTGCCAGCAGTTACGCCCCGGAAGGGGTCGATGAGCAGTTCTTC. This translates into CASSYAPEGVDEQFF.

The CDR3 reads CASSLATGASYNSPLHF. The CDR3 nucleotides read TGCGCCAGCAGCTTGGCTACAGGGGCCTCCTATAATTCACCCCTCCACTTT. The chain combines TRBV5-1 with TRBJ1-6, with 7 bases aligning to TRBD1. Germline-derived CDR1 and CDR2 are SGHRS and YFSETQ. CDR3 size: 17 residues. V lost 0 bases, J lost 0 bases, and 3 bases stayed unmatched.

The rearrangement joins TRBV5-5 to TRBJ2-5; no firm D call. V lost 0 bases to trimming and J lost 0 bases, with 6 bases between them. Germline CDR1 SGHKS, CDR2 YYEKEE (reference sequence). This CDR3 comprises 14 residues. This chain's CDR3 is CASSLAHNQETQYF. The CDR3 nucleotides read TGTGCCAGCAGCTTGGCACACAACCAAGAGACCCAGTACTTC.

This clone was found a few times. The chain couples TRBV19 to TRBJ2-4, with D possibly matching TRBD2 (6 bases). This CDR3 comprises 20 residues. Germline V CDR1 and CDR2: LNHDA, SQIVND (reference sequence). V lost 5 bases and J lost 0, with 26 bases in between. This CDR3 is CASSVKGGSIEGRAKNIQYF. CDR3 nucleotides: TGTGCCAGTAGTGTCAAGGGAGGCTCGATAGAAGGCCGAGCCAAAAACATTCAGTACTTC. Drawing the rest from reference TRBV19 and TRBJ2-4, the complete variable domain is DGGITQSPKYLFRKEGQNVTLSCEQNLNHDAMYWYRQDPGQGLRLIYYSQIVNDFQKGDIAEGYSVSREKKESFPLTVTSAQKNPTAFYLCASSVKGGSIEGRAKNIQYFGAGTRLSVL.

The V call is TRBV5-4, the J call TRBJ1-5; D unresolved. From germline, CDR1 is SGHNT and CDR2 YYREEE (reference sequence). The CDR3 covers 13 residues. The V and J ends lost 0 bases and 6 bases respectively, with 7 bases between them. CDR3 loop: CASSLALPQPQHF. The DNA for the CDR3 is TGTGCCAGCAGCTTGGCCCTCCCTCAGCCCCAGCATTTT. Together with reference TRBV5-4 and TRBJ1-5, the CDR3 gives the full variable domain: ETGVTQSPTHLIKTRGQQVTLRCSSQSGHNTVSWYQQALGQGPQFIFQYYREEENGRGNFPPRFSGLQFPNYSSELNVNALELDDSALYLCASSLALPQPQHFGDGTRLSIL.

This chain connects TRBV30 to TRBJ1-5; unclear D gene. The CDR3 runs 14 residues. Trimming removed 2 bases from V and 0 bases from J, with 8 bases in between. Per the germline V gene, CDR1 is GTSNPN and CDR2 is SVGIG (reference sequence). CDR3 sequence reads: CAWSTAYSNQPQHF. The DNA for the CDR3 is TGTGCCTGGAGTACCGCCTATAGCAATCAGCCCCAGCATTTT.

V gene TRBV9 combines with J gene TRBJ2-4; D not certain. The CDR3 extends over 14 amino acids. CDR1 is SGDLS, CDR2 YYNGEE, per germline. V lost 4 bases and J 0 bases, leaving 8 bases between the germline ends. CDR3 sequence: CASSRNLAKNIQYF. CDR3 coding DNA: TGTGCCAGCAGCCGTAATTTAGCCAAAAACATTCAGTACTTC.